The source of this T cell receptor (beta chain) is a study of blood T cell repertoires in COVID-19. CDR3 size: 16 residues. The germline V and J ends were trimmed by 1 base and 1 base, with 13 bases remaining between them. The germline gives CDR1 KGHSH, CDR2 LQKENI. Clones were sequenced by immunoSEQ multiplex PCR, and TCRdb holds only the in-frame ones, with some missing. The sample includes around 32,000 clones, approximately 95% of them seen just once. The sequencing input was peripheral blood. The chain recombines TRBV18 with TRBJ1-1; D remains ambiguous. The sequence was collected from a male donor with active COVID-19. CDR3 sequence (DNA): TGTGCCAGCTCACCACAAGGTACCCGAGGGAACACTGAAGCTTTCTTT. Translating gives CASSPQGTRGNTEAFF.